This is a list of T cell receptor beta chains from one sample in a study of cytomegalovirus exposure and HLA in healthy donors. Using immunoSEQ multiplex PCR, the repertoire was profiled, and TCRdb retains in-frame clones only, with some absent. Of about 40,000 clones in the sample, roughly 64% are singletons; the top ten hold 18%. What was sequenced was PBMCs. Every receptor here comes from a man in his forties or fifties in good health and CMV-seropositive. Both conserved end residues are part of each CDR3. D genes are given only for firm matches. Rows may omit the clone size; those that give it use once, few, many or a size class.

j_gene: TRBJ2-5; v_gene: TRBV7-9; abundance: NA; d_gene: TRBD1; CDR3aa: CASSSRQGLQETQYF; CDR3nt: TGTGCCAGCAGCTCACGACAGGGGCTCCAAGAGACCCAGTACTTC
j_gene: TRBJ1-1; v_gene: TRBV2; abundance: few; d_gene: TRBD1; CDR3aa: CASRGQGGTEAFF; CDR3nt: TGTGCCAGCAGGGGACAGGGCGGCACTGAAGCTTTCTTT
j_gene: TRBJ2-5; v_gene: TRBV18; abundance: few; d_gene: TRBD2; CDR3aa: CASSPMASGGGETQYF; CDR3nt: TGTGCCAGCTCACCGATGGCTAGCGGGGGTGGAGAGACCCAGTACTTC
j_gene: TRBJ2-7; v_gene: TRBV7-2; abundance: NA; d_gene: TRBD2; CDR3aa: CASSLAGSRGGSSYEQYF; CDR3nt: TGTGCCAGCAGCTTAGCAGGATCGCGGGGGGGAAGCTCCTACGAGCAGTACTTC
j_gene: TRBJ2-1; v_gene: TRBV4-2; abundance: NA; d_gene: NA; CDR3aa: CASSFGGAGGNEQFF; CDR3nt: TGTGCCAGCAGCTTTGGGGGGGCAGGTGGTAATGAGCAGTTCTTC
j_gene: TRBJ2-7; v_gene: TRBV6-6; abundance: few; d_gene: NA; CDR3aa: CASSYERQSYEQYF; CDR3nt: TGTGCCAGCAGTTACGAAAGACAGTCCTACGAGCAGTACTTC
j_gene: TRBJ1-5; v_gene: TRBV2; abundance: NA; d_gene: NA; CDR3aa: CASRLAVRNQPQHF; CDR3nt: TGTGCCAGCAGGTTGGCAGTTCGTAATCAGCCCCAGCATTTT
j_gene: TRBJ2-3; v_gene: TRBV9; abundance: NA; d_gene: NA; CDR3aa: CASGGTVSGTDTQYF; CDR3nt: TGTGCCAGCGGCGGGACTGTCTCGGGCACAGATACGCAGTATTTT
j_gene: TRBJ1-2; v_gene: TRBV19; abundance: NA; d_gene: NA; CDR3aa: CASKPQGANYGYTF; CDR3nt: TGTGCCAGTAAACCCCAGGGCGCTAACTATGGCTACACCTTC
j_gene: TRBJ1-3; v_gene: TRBV2; abundance: NA; d_gene: TRBD1; CDR3aa: CASSELGRDRF; CDR3nt: TGTGCCAGCAGTGAACTGGGCCGGGACAGATTT
j_gene: TRBJ2-1; v_gene: TRBV2; abundance: many; d_gene: TRBD1; CDR3aa: CASSEQGVNEQFF; CDR3nt: TGTGCCAGCAGTGAACAGGGGGTGAATGAGCAGTTCTTC
j_gene: TRBJ1-4; v_gene: TRBV7-2; abundance: NA; d_gene: TRBD1; CDR3aa: CASSRVTGDEKLFF; CDR3nt: TGTGCCAGCAGCCGGGTTACAGGGGACGAAAAACTGTTTTTT
j_gene: TRBJ2-2; v_gene: TRBV7-9; abundance: once; d_gene: TRBD1; CDR3aa: CASVRQGDTGELFF; CDR3nt: TGTGCCAGCGTACGACAGGGTGACACCGGGGAGCTGTTTTTT
j_gene: TRBJ2-5; v_gene: TRBV5-1; abundance: NA; d_gene: NA; CDR3aa: CASSLVGGAQETQYF; CDR3nt: TGCGCCAGCAGCTTGGTGGGGGGGGCCCAAGAGACCCAGTACTTC
j_gene: TRBJ2-1; v_gene: TRBV12-5; abundance: NA; d_gene: TRBD2; CDR3aa: CASGLGAGAGEQFF; CDR3nt: TGTGCTAGTGGTTTGGGAGCGGGGGCGGGTGAGCAGTTCTTC